These 2 T cell receptor beta chains came from one sample sequenced in a study. TCRdb re-called the 5' RACE reads with MiXCR, one entry per CDR3 protein. This table holds about 62,000 distinct CDR3 sequences, 25% to 35% found once. The sample comprised tumor-infiltrating naive CD4+ T cells sorted from the breast tumor. The subset denotes: naive CD4+ T cells, CD4+CD45RA+CD25-. All receptors derive from a female donor with breast cancer.

The rearrangement uses TRBV7-2 and TRBJ1-5; D is unresolved. The CDR3 runs 15 residues. CDR1 is SGHTA and CDR2 is FQGNSA in the germline V gene. V lost 5 bases to trimming and J lost 2 bases, with 13 bases between them. CDR3 sequence reads: CASSPLGSGNQPQHF. CDR3 bases: TGTGCCAGCAGCCCCTTGGGCTCTGGCAATCAGCCCCAGCATTTT.

This clonotype was seen ten or more times. This sequence joins TRBV5-1 and TRBJ2-5; tentative D call: TRBD1 (6 bases). The CDR3 consists of 13 residues. The germline V gene encodes CDR1 SGHRS and CDR2 YFSETQ. V lost 4 bases, J lost 2 bases, and 9 bases lay in between. CDR3 residues: CASSRQVQETQYF. The CDR3 DNA is TGCGCCAGCAGCCGACAGGTACAAGAGACCCAGTACTTC.